This T cell receptor (beta chain) was found in a study of T cell changes during pregnancy in multiple sclerosis. CDR3 length equals 11 residues. The germline gives CDR1 SQVTM, CDR2 ANQGSEA. Trimming cost V 3 bases and J 3 bases, with 6 bases left between them. As for this clone: This sample includes further DNA sequences coding for the same CDR3.

TCRdb keeps only in-frame clones here, not all; method: immunoSEQ multiplex PCR. Of tens of thousands of clones listed, around 92% are singletons. The source was CD8+ T cells from peripheral blood mononuclear cells, collected in the third trimester of pregnancy. The V gene is TRBV29-1, the J gene TRBJ2-7; D is unresolved. The clonotype comes from a female donor in good health, enrolled as a control in a pregnancy study. CDR3 in amino acids: CSVERGYEQYF. DNA for the CDR3: TGCAGCGTTGAGCGAGGCTACGAGCAGTACTTC.